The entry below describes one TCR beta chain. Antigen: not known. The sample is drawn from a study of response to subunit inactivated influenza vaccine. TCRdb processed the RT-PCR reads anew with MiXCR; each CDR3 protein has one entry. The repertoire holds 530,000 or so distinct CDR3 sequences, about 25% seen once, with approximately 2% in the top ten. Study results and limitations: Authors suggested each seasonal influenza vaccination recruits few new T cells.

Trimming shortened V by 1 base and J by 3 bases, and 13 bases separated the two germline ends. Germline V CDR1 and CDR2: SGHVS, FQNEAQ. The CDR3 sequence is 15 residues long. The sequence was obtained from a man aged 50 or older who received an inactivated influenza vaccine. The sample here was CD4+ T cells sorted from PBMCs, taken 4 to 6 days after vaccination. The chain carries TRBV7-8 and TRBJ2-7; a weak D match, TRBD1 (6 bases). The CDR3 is CASSLDPGQSYEQYF. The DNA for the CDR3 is TGTGCCAGCAGCTTAGATCCCGGACAGAGCTACGAGCAGTACTTC.